A single sample gave rise to the 27 T cell receptor beta chains below, sequenced in a study of human T cells and chemical hapten exposure. Each CDR3 protein is one row after TCRdb ran MiXCR on the RACE reads. Of approximately 100,000 distinct CDR3 sequences in the sample, roughly 8.8% were seen once. The time point was: pre-sensitization, week 0. Treatment meaning: therapeutic diphenylcyclopropenone sensitization with weekly scalp DPC. The sequenced sample was whole blood, obtained in connection with sensitization to the hapten diphenylcyclopropenone (DPC). The receptors derive from a woman aged 40-49 years with alopecia areata. Some clones in this sample may be carry-over from other donors' samples.

This clonotype appeared a few times. Written as DNA, the CDR3 is TGCAGTGCTTTACCATGGCAAGAGACCCAGTACTTC. Protein sequence: CSALPWQETQYF. The V and J genes are TRBV20-1 and TRBJ2-5, with D uncertain. V dropped 5 bases and J dropped 2 bases, with 9 bases sitting between them. Germline values: CDR1 DFQATT, CDR2 SNEGSKA (reference sequence). This CDR3 has 12 residues.

This clonotype appeared many times. The chain has TRBV14 and TRBJ2-5; D may be TRBD1 (6 bases). Germline V lookup: CDR1 SGHDN, CDR2 FVKESK. The length of the CDR3 is 14 residues. V was cut by 4 bases and J by 4 bases, with 13 bases left in between. CDR3 in DNA: TGTGCCAGCAGCCCCTTAGGGACACCAGAGACCCAGTACTTC. It is translated as CASSPLGTPETQYF.

This chain joins TRBV7-2 and TRBJ2-4; maybe TRBD2 (6 bases). This CDR3 has 15 residues. V was clipped by 0 bases and J by 9 bases, with 15 bases between them. From germline, CDR1 is SGHTA and CDR2 FQGNSA. CDR3 loop: CASSLAHGGIGIQYF. As DNA, the CDR3 is TGTGCCAGCAGCTTAGCCCATGGAGGGATCGGCATTCAGTACTTC.

This clonotype came up a few times. The V and J genes are TRBV4-2 and TRBJ2-3; D possibly corresponds to TRBD1 (6 bases). Trimming removed 0 bases from V and 4 bases from J, with 17 bases in between. Per the germline V gene, CDR1 is LGHNA and CDR2 is YNFKEQ. The CDR3 totals 17 residues. The CDR3 DNA is TGTGCCAGCAGCCAAGATGGGGGCCTCGTATCTCCAGATACGCAGTATTTT. It encodes CASSQDGGLVSPDTQYF.

Many counts were recorded for this clonotype. The gene calls are TRBV4-3 and TRBJ1-4, with D possibly being TRBD1 (5 bases). Germline V gives CDR1 LGHNA, CDR2 YSLEER. Trimming cost V 0 bases and J 0 bases, with 14 bases left between them. The CDR3 sequence is 18 residues long. CDR3 loop: CASSQDSDSQTTNEKLFF. CDR3 coding DNA: TGCGCCAGCAGCCAAGATTCCGACAGCCAAACAACTAATGAAAAACTGTTTTTT.

The rearrangement uses TRBV14 and TRBJ2-7, with D hard to call. This CDR3 comprises 11 residues. Germline lookup yields CDR1 SGHDN and CDR2 FVKESK. V lost 0 bases, J lost 5 bases, and 2 bases lay in between. CDR3 sequence (DNA): TGTGCCAGCAGCCAAGATCACGAGCAGTACTTC. Translating it yields CASSQDHEQYF. Full variable domain (remainder filled in from reference TRBV14 and TRBJ2-7): EAGVTQFPSHSVIEKGQTVTLRCDPISGHDNLYWYRRVMGKEIKFLLHFVKESKQDESGMPNNRFLAERTGGTYSTLKVQPAELEDSGVYFCASSQDHEQYFGPGTRLTVT.

This clonotype came up many times. This chain joins TRBV5-1 and TRBJ1-1; 7 bases fit TRBD1. V gave up 2 bases and J gave up 1 base; unmatched junction bases: 5. Germline V lookup: CDR1 SGHRS, CDR2 YFSETQ. This CDR3 region has 15 residues. CDR3 DNA: TGCGCCAGCAGCTTCCGGACAGGAGGGAACACTGAAGCTTTCTTT. It encodes CASSFRTGGNTEAFF.

This clonotype was found a few times. The chain combines TRBV7-2 with TRBJ2-2, with D hard to call. Per the germline V gene, CDR1 is SGHTA and CDR2 is FQGNSA. Trimming removed 5 bases from V and 6 bases from J, with 10 bases in between. This CDR3 contains 13 residues. The CDR3 sequence is CASSLGTPGELFF. The CDR3 region has the DNA TGTGCCAGCAGCCTAGGAACACCCGGGGAGCTGTTTTTT.

This rearrangement joins TRBV5-1 to TRBJ2-5; tentatively, D is TRBD1 or TRBD2 (7 bases each). Deletions cut 4 bases from V and 7 bases from J, with 14 bases between. The CDR3 runs 13 residues. Per germline, CDR1 SGHRS and CDR2 YFSETQ. CDR3 DNA: TGCGCCAGCAGCCCCCCAGGGGGGGTGACCCAGTACTTC. Translating gives CASSPPGGVTQYF.

This sequence joins TRBV7-9 and TRBJ2-2; D gene uncertain. V was trimmed by 2 bases and J by 3 bases, leaving 7 bases between them. This CDR3 spans 14 amino acids. Germline CDR1 SEHNR, CDR2 FQNEAQ (reference sequence). The CDR3 sequence is CASSLQSDTGELFF. In DNA form, the CDR3 reads TGTGCCAGCAGCTTACAGTCGGACACCGGGGAGCTGTTTTTT.

The V gene is TRBV19, the J gene TRBJ2-3; 7 positions match TRBD1. CDR3 length: 11 residues. The germline gives CDR1 LNHDA, CDR2 SQIVND (reference sequence). Germline trimming cut 9 bases from V and 7 bases from J; bases unmatched to any gene: 4. CDR3 sequence (DNA): TGTGCCAGCCGGACAGGACATACGCAGTATTTT. Protein product: CASRTGHTQYF.

There are many counts of this clonotype. This chain connects TRBV11-2 to TRBJ1-2; D remains unclear. The CDR3 consists of 16 residues. V gave up 6 bases and J gave up 6 bases, with 23 bases separating them. Per germline, CDR1 SGHAT and CDR2 FQNNGV. The DNA of the CDR3 is TGTGCCAGCAGTCAAGTATGGACCGCCGGGAGCGATGGCTACACCTTC. Its translation: CASSQVWTAGSDGYTF.

V gene TRBV3-1 combines with J gene TRBJ2-1; 9 bases line up with TRBD2. CDR1 is LGHDT and CDR2 is YNNKEL in the germline V gene (reference sequence). This CDR3 is 15 amino acids long. The V gene end was trimmed by 0 bases and the J gene end by 7 bases; junction bases not matched to a gene: 4. CDR3 residues: CASSQDAGGPNEQFF. The CDR3 DNA reads as TGTGCCAGCAGCCAAGACGCGGGGGGGCCTAATGAGCAGTTCTTC.

This clonotype was found a few times. V gene TRBV5-1 combines with J gene TRBJ1-1; a weak D match, TRBD1 (6 bases). V lost 4 bases to trimming and J lost 0 bases, with 13 bases between them. CDR1 is SGHRS, CDR2 YFSETQ, per germline. The CDR3 runs to 15 residues. DNA for the CDR3: TGCGCCAGCAGCGGGGGGCATACCATGAACACTGAAGCTTTCTTT. Protein: CASSGGHTMNTEAFF.

Ten or more counts support this clonotype. The chain has TRBV4-2 and TRBJ2-7; D is unclear. Germline V lookup: CDR1 LGHNA, CDR2 YNFKEQ. The CDR3 loop spans 15 amino acids. The germline V and J ends were trimmed by 0 bases and 0 bases, with 9 bases remaining between them. The CDR3 DNA sequence: TGTGCCAGCAGCCAAGAGTGGCTGAACTCCTACGAGCAGTACTTC. Its translation is CASSQEWLNSYEQYF.

This clonotype was counted a few times. The chain combines TRBV20-1 with TRBJ1-5; possible D gene TRBD1, 5 bases. Trimming pared 3 bases from V and 4 bases from J, leaving 16 bases between. This CDR3 has 15 residues. Germline loops: CDR1 DFQATT, CDR2 SNEGSKA (reference sequence). CDR3 sequence (DNA): TGCAGTGCTAGGGGGGGACGGACTGGGAATCAGCCCCAGCATTTT. As protein: CSARGGRTGNQPQHF.

The sample holds many counts of this clonotype. The rearrangement joins TRBV5-1 to TRBJ1-5, with 7 nucleotides matching TRBD1. The CDR3 has 15 amino acids. The junction had 7 bases not matched to a gene; V was cut back by 0 bases and J by 7 bases. Germline-derived CDR1 and CDR2 are SGHRS and YFSETQ. The CDR3: CASSLGGQVHQPQHF. The CDR3 DNA is TGCGCCAGCAGCTTGGGAGGACAGGTCCACCAGCCCCAGCATTTT.

This sequence joins TRBV6-2 or TRBV6-3 and TRBJ2-2, with TRBD2 matching 9 bases. Germline CDR1 and CDR2: MNHEY and SVGEGT. The CDR3 contains 15 residues. The junction had 6 bases not matched to a gene; V was cut back by 7 bases and J by 3 bases. CDR3 in amino acids: CASTYLAGYTGELFF. In DNA, the CDR3 is TGTGCCAGCACCTACCTAGCGGGGTACACCGGGGAGCTGTTTTTT.

Only a few counts were recorded for this clonotype. The chain combines TRBV5-4 with TRBJ1-6, with D hard to call. There are 13 residues in the CDR3. CDR1 and CDR2 from the germline V gene are SGHNT and YYREEE (reference sequence). Trimming removed 4 bases from V and 10 bases from J, with 12 bases in between. CDR3 region: CASSPHPDSPLHF. CDR3 sequence (DNA): TGTGCCAGCAGCCCGCACCCGGACTCACCCCTCCACTTT.

On this clonotype: An end of the junction differs from the germline gene, which may be a read error. The chain couples TRBV19 to TRBJ2-3; weak D call: TRBD2 (6 bases). CDR1 is LNHDA and CDR2 is SQIVND in the germline V gene (reference sequence). The CDR3 has 14 amino acids. CDR3 nucleotides: TGTGTCAGTAGTAAGGGGAGGAGCACAGATACGCAGTATTTT. It yields the protein CVSSKGRSTDTQYF.

This chain uses TRBV2 with TRBJ2-2; D not resolved. This CDR3 is built from 12 residues. The V end was cut by 7 bases, the J end by 3 bases, with 6 bases between. Germline V gene data show CDR1 as SNHLY and CDR2 as FYNNEI. CDR3 bases: TGTGCCAGCATGGCCGACACCGGGGAGCTGTTTTTT. Protein: CASMADTGELFF.

The chain is built from TRBV28 and TRBJ1-2; D unresolved. The CDR3 has 13 residues. V was shortened by 5 bases and J by 3 bases, with 10 bases between the two germline ends. CDR1 is MDHEN, CDR2 SYDVKM, per germline. CDR3 protein: CASSPTSYYGYTF. The CDR3 DNA follows: TGTGCCAGCAGTCCGACATCCTACTATGGCTACACCTTC.

This clonotype has just a few counts. The chain is built from TRBV7-6 and TRBJ2-1, with TRBD2 as a possible D gene (5 bases). The CDR3 spans 15 residues. V lost 5 bases and J 0 bases, leaving 11 bases between the germline ends. Germline CDR1 reads SGHVS; CDR2 reads FNYEAQ. CDR3 coding DNA: TGTGCCAGCAGCCCAACACGGGGCTCCTACAATGAGCAGTTCTTC. It specifies CASSPTRGSYNEQFF.

This clonotype has at least ten counts. The chain is built from TRBV6-1 and TRBJ1-6, with D possibly being TRBD1 (5 bases). V was cut by 4 bases and J by 7 bases, with 17 bases left in between. CDR1 MNHNS and CDR2 SASEGT come from the germline V gene. The CDR3 runs 16 residues. The CDR3 sequence: CASSVGGRPGNSPLHF. CDR3 nucleotides: TGTGCCAGCAGTGTGGGGGGACGGCCGGGCAATTCACCCCTCCACTTT.

In this sample, this clonotype turned up a few times. The rearrangement links TRBV4-1 to TRBJ1-1; 7 positions agree with TRBD1. This CDR3 has 15 amino acids. Germline V lookup: CDR1 MGHRA, CDR2 YSYEKL. V lost 4 bases and J lost 0; bases outside the gene matches: 5. The DNA for the CDR3 is TGCGCCAGCAGCCCGCGACAGGGAATGAACACTGAAGCTTTCTTT. This codes for CASSPRQGMNTEAFF.

This clonotype was seen a handful of times. The chain carries TRBV7-2 and TRBJ2-2, with 7 bases that match TRBD1. Trimming at V came to 5 bases and at J to 4 bases, leaving 4 bases not matched to a gene. Germline-derived CDR1 and CDR2 are SGHTA and FQGNSA. This CDR3 region has 14 residues. This chain's CDR3 is CASSRQGTTGELFF. The DNA for the CDR3 is TGTGCCAGCAGCCGACAGGGTACCACCGGGGAGCTGTTTTTT.

This clonotype was recorded at least ten times. The CDR3 DNA reads as TGTGCCAGCAGCTTGACAGGGGGAGGTAACTATGGCTACACCTTC. Translation gives CASSLTGGGNYGYTF. The chain is built from TRBV2 and TRBJ1-2, with 9 bases identical to TRBD1. With 6 bases clipped from V and 1 base from J, the junction kept 6 bases outside the gene matches. Germline lookup yields CDR1 SNHLY and CDR2 FYNNEI. There are 15 residues in the CDR3.